The 9 T cell receptor beta chains listed next were all sequenced from one sample in a study of OX40 agonist ivuxolimab in advanced cancers. Repertoires were generated with immunoSEQ multiplex PCR, while TCRdb's copy carries only in-frame clones and drops some. The table includes fewer than 100,000 clones, about 89% detected once. The source was CD4+ or CD8+ T cells sorted from blood, collected in a trial of the OX40 agonist ivuxolimab. These receptors all stem from an adult with an advanced solid tumor such as melanoma, head and neck, liver or kidney cancer.

V gene TRBV2 combines with J gene TRBJ2-2; TRBD2 agrees at 8 bases. The ends lost 6 bases at V and 5 bases at J; junction bases unmatched: 2. The CDR3 length is 13 residues. The germline V gene encodes CDR1 SNHLY and CDR2 FYNNEI. The CDR3 spells CASRPSGTGELFF. The DNA of the CDR3 is TGTGCCAGCAGACCTAGCGGGACCGGGGAGCTGTTTTTT.

This clone was found once. The V call is TRBV5-6, the J call TRBJ1-2, with 9 bases fitting TRBD1. The CDR3 contains 13 residues. Trimming took 0 bases from V and 6 from J; bases not matched to a gene: 0. CDR1 and CDR2 (germline): SGHDT, YYEEEE. CDR3 sequence: CASSLGQGDGYTF. CDR3 in DNA: TGTGCCAGCAGCTTGGGACAGGGGGATGGCTACACCTTC.

This clone was detected a few times. The chain recombines TRBV6-6 with TRBJ1-5; D is undetermined. V was pared by 2 bases and J by 2 bases, with 4 bases between. The CDR3 runs to 13 residues. The germline CDR1 and CDR2 sequences are MNHNY and SVGAGI (reference sequence). CDR3 sequence reads: CASSYRGNQPQHF. DNA of the CDR3: TGTGCCAGCAGTTACCGGGGCAATCAGCCCCAGCATTTT.

To note about this clone: At one of its ends the junction is not consistent with the germline gene, which may arise from a read error. The CDR3 DNA reads TGTGCCAGCAGCGAAGCGGGGGGCCCCTACGAGCAGTACTTC. It encodes CASSEAGGPYEQYF. The chain uses TRBV6-1 and TRBJ2-7; 9 positions agree with TRBD2. Germline assignment: CDR1 MNHNS and CDR2 SASEGT. The CDR3 extends over 14 amino acids.

This CDR3 reads CASSFRRGGWQETQYF. CDR3 nucleotides: TGTGCCAGCAGCTTTAGACGGGGGGGCTGGCAAGAGACCCAGTACTTC. The chain combines TRBV7-9 with TRBJ2-5, with 8 nucleotides matching TRBD2. Trimming at V came to 3 bases and at J to 2 bases, leaving 8 bases not matched to a gene. The CDR3 totals 16 residues. CDR1 SEHNR and CDR2 FQNEAQ come from the germline V gene (reference sequence).

The chain carries TRBV19 and TRBJ1-4; unclear D gene. Germline CDR1 LNHDA, CDR2 SQIVND (reference sequence). The V and J ends lost 5 bases and 4 bases respectively, with 11 bases between them. This CDR3 comprises 14 residues. In DNA, the CDR3 is TGTGCCAGTAGTTTTCGGCGGCTTAATGAAAAACTGTTTTTT. This translates into CASSFRRLNEKLFF.

This chain links TRBV7-9 with TRBJ2-1, with a weak D call TRBD1 (6 bases). CDR1 is SEHNR and CDR2 is FQNEAQ in the germline V gene (reference sequence). The CDR3 is 15 residues long. V was pared by 6 bases and J by 6 bases, with 18 bases between. In DNA, the CDR3 is TGTGCCAGCAGGGGAGCAGACAGGTCTTTCAATGAGCAGTTCTTC. As protein: CASRGADRSFNEQFF.

The V call is TRBV6-5, the J call TRBJ1-6; no clear D. The CDR3 has 13 amino acids. The germline gives CDR1 MNHEY, CDR2 SVGAGI. Trimming left V 2 bases short and J 7 bases short, with 6 bases between. Here the CDR3 reads CASSYAGNSPLHF. The CDR3 nucleotides read TGTGCCAGCAGTTACGCAGGAAATTCACCCCTCCACTTT.

J is TRBJ2-3 and V is TRBV18; tentative D call: TRBD2 (6 bases). This CDR3 spans 18 amino acids. Deletions cut 3 bases from V and 4 bases from J, with 23 bases between. CDR1 and CDR2 (germline): KGHSH, LQKENI. The CDR3 region is CASSPTLAGGYDADTQYF. The CDR3 DNA reads as TGTGCCAGCTCACCGACACTCGCTGGAGGGTATGATGCAGATACGCAGTATTTT.